The clone carrying this T cell receptor beta chain was seen at least ten times. Antigen: not known. The data belong to a study of regulatory T cells in long-lasting Graves disease. Germline assignment: CDR1 SNHLY and CDR2 FYNNEI. This CDR3 is built from 17 residues. The J segment lost 1 base and the V segment lost 6 bases, leaving 11 bases of the junction unmatched. Construction of the TCR beta libraries employed iRepertoire HTBI primers in conjunction with Arm-PCR of CDR3 regions. TCRdb recomputed calls from the multiplex PCR reads with MiXCR, one row per CDR3 protein. The sample contains over 350,000 distinct CDR3 sequences, about 15% of which appear only once. Time point meaning: newly diagnosed GD, antithyroid drugs for less than 3 months. The TCR library used RNA extracted from PBMCs. Study observations and caveats: For persistent Graves' patients, TCR diversity was lower than for newly diagnosed ones. Persistent patients shared more public clonotypes (roughly 2,500) than new patients (approximately 970). Persistent disease favored TRBV28, TRBJ1-2 and TRBJ2-5.

These data were also filed under a second study, of T cells in Graves' hyperthyroidism and ophthalmopathy. That report notes: Most clonotypes that expanded in the thyroid above 0.001 also showed up in blood.

The sequences come from peripheral blood mononuclear cells (PBMCs), collected at new diagnosis, from a patient treated with antithyroid drugs. The receptor was isolated from a woman aged 40 to 49 with Graves disease. The genes are TRBV2 and TRBJ1-1; 10 nucleotides align to TRBD1. In DNA, the CDR3 is TGTGCCAGCAGCGTTTGGGACAGGGGCTCGTCGAACACTGAAGCTTTCTTT. Translating it yields CASSVWDRGSSNTEAFF.